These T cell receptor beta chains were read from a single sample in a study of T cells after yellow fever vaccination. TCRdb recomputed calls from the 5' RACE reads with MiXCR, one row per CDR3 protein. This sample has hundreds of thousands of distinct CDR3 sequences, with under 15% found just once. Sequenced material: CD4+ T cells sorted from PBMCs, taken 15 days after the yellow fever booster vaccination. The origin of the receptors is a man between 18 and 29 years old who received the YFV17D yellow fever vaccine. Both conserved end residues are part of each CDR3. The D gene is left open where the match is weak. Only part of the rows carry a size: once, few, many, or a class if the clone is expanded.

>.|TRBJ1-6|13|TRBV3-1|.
TGTGCCAGCAGCCAAGATCACCCCACGGGCCTCCACTTT
CASSQDHPTGLHF
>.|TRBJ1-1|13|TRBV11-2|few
TGTGCCAGCAGCTTAGCCGGCGACACTGAAGCTTTCTTT
CASSLAGDTEAFF
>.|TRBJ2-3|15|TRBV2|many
TGTGCCAGCAGTACGGAAACTCCCCTCACAGATACGCAGTATTTT
CASSTETPLTDTQYF
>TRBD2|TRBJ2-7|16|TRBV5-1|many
TGCGCCAGCAGCCCTGGACTAGCGGGAGGACCCTACGAGCAGTACTTC
CASSPGLAGGPYEQYF
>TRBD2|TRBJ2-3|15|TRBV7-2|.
TGTGCCAGCAGCTTATTAGCGGGGGGGCAGGTTACGCAGTATTTT
CASSLLAGGQVTQYF
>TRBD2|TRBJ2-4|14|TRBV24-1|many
TGTGCCACCAGTGATCCGGCTAGCGGGGGTTTTCAGTACTTC
CATSDPASGGFQYF
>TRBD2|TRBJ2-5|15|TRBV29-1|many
TGCAGCGTTGGAGGTTCGGCTAGCGGGGGAGAGACCCAGTACTTC
CSVGGSASGGETQYF
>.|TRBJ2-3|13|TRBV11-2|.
TGTGCCAGCACCTCAATGAGTACAGATACGCAGTATTTT
CASTSMSTDTQYF
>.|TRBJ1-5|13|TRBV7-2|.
TGTGCCAGCAGCTTTCTCTCCGGGCAGCCCCAGCATTTT
CASSFLSGQPQHF
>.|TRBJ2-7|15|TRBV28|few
TGTGCCAGCAGTAAGCTGGGGCAGAGCTCCTACGAGCAGTACTTC
CASSKLGQSSYEQYF
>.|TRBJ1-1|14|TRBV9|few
TGTGCCAGCAGCCCCCGACGCCAGAACACTGAAGCTTTCTTT
CASSPRRQNTEAFF
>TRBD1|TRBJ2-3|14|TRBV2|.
TGTGCCAGCAGTAAGGGACAGGAAGGGGATACGCAGTATTTT
CASSKGQEGDTQYF
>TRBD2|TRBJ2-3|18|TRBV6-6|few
TGTGCCAGCATGGAGGCTAGCGGAGGCCGAGGTAGCACAGATACGCAGTATTTT
CASMEASGGRGSTDTQYF
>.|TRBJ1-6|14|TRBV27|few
TGTGCCAGCAGTGCGACCGGGACCCATTCACCCCTCCACTTT
CASSATGTHSPLHF
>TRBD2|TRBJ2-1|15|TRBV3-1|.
TGTGCCAGCAGCCAAAATCGGGGGGGGTACAATGAGCAGTTCTTC
CASSQNRGGYNEQFF
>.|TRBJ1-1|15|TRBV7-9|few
TGTGCCAGCAGCACTCAGGGATATAGGAACACTGAAGCTTTCTTT
CASSTQGYRNTEAFF
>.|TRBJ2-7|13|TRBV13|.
TGTGCCAGCAGCGGCGGACCCCCCTACGAGCAGTACTTC
CASSGGPPYEQYF
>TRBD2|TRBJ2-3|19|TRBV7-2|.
TGTGCCAGCAGCTCGCCGGACCTACTATCCAGCGGGGTTACAGATACGCAGTATTTT
CASSSPDLLSSGVTDTQYF
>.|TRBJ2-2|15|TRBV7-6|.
TGTGCCAGCAGCTTATGGGGCGCAAGTACCGGGGAGCTGTTTTTT
CASSLWGASTGELFF
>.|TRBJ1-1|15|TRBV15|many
TGTGCCACCAGCAGAGGCCCCACGGGTTATACTGAAGCTTTCTTT
CATSRGPTGYTEAFF
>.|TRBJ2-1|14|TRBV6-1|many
TGTGCCAGCAGTGCCTTAGGGGTTAACAATGAGCAGTTCTTC
CASSALGVNNEQFF
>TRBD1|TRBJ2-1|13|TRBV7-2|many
TGTGCCATAACCGGGACAGGGCGATATGAGCAGTTCTTC
CAITGTGRYEQFF
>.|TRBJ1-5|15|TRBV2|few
TGTGCCAGCGCTTCTTGGGGAGGCGGCAATCAGCCCCAGCATTTT
CASASWGGGNQPQHF
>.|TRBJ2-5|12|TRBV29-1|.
TGCAGCGTTGAACAGGGCCAAGAGACCCAGTACTTC
CSVEQGQETQYF
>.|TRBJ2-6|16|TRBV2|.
TGTGCCAGCAGTGAAGGGGAAGGGGTTGGGGCCAACGTCCTGACTTTC
CASSEGEGVGANVLTF
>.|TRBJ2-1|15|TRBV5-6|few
TGTGCCAGCAGCTTGGTGAGCCGGATCTACAATGAGCAGTTCTTC
CASSLVSRIYNEQFF
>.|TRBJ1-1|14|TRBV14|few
TGTGCCAGCAGCCAAGATGTCAGGGCGAGTGGAGCTTTCTTT
CASSQDVRASGAFF
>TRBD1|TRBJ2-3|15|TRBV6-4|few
TGTGCCAGCAGTGGGGGACAGACTAGCACAGATACGCAGTATTTT
CASSGGQTSTDTQYF
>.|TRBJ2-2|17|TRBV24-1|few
TGTGCCACCAGTGAGCGTCGCACGGCCGGCAACACCGGGGAGCTGTTTTTT
CATSERRTAGNTGELFF
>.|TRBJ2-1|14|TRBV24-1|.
TGTGCCACCAGTGACTACGGACGGTCCAATGAGCAGTTCTTC
CATSDYGRSNEQFF
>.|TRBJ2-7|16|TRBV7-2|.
TGTGCCAGCAGCCCCCGACCCCCCCAGGGAGCCTACGAGCAGTACTTC
CASSPRPPQGAYEQYF
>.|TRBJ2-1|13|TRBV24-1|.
TGTGCCACCAGTGTAGGGGGGACCAAGGAGCAGTTCTTC
CATSVGGTKEQFF
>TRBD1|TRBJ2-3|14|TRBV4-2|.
TGTGCCAGCAGCCAGGGACAGCCACATCATACGCAGTATTTT
CASSQGQPHHTQYF
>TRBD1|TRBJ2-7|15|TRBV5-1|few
TGCGCCAGCAGCTTGGATTCACAGGGGGGTGTAGTGCAGTACTTC
CASSLDSQGGVVQYF
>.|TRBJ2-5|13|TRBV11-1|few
TGTGCCAGCAGCTTAAACGGTTTCGAGACCCAGTACTTC
CASSLNGFETQYF
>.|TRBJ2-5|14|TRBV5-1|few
TGCGCCAGCAGGATTGAATGGGATCTCGAGACCCAGTACTTC
CASRIEWDLETQYF
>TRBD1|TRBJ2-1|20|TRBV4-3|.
TGCGCCAGCAGCCACCTCCTCACAACAGGGGGTACTAGCTCCTACAATGAGCAGTTCTTC
CASSHLLTTGGTSSYNEQFF
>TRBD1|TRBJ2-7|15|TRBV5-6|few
TGTGCCAGCAGCTTCACCCGGGACAGGGTGTACGAGCAGTACTTC
CASSFTRDRVYEQYF
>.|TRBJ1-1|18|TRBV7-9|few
TGTGCCAGCAGCTTAGCTCATGGAGGGGGGAGGATGAACACTGAAGCTTTCTTT
CASSLAHGGGRMNTEAFF
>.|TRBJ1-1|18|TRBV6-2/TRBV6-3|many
.
CASSSAFGAGKFPTEAFF
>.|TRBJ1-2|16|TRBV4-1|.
TGCGCCAGCGGAATGCTATACAGGGAGGCTAACTATGGCTACACCTTC
CASGMLYREANYGYTF
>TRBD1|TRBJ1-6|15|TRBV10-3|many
TGTGCCACGTCCCGGGACAGGGCTTGGAATTCACCCCTCCACTTT
CATSRDRAWNSPLHF
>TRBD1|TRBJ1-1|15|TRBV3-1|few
TGTGCCAGCAGCCATCCAGGGGGCGTAAGGACTGAAGCTTTCTTT
CASSHPGGVRTEAFF
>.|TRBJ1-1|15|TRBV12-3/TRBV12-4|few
TGTGCCAGCAGGGACGGCAGGCAGGGCCTAACTGAAGCTTTCTTT
CASRDGRQGLTEAFF
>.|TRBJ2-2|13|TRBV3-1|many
TGTGCCAGCAGCTTTACTCACACCGGGGAGCTGTTTTTT
CASSFTHTGELFF
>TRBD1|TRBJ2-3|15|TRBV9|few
TGTGCCAGCAGCGTAGGTGGACAGGGTCAGGATACGCAGTATTTT
CASSVGGQGQDTQYF
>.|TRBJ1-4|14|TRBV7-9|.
TGTGCCAGCAGCTTGGGCCGGGACTCCGAAAAACTGTTTTTT
CASSLGRDSEKLFF
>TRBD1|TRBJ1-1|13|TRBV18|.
TGTGCCAGCTCACAGGGGGCGGACACTGAAGCTTTCTTT
CASSQGADTEAFF
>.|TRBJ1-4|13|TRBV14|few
TGTGCCAGCAGCCAAGATGGGACGGCGCGGGTCCATTTT
CASSQDGTARVHF
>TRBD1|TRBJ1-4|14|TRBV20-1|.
TGCAGTGCTAGAACAGGGGTTGCTAATGAAAAACTGTTTTTT
CSARTGVANEKLFF
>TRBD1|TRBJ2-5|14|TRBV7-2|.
TGTGCCAGCAGCCCGGACAGGGGTCCAGAGACCCAGTACTTC
CASSPDRGPETQYF
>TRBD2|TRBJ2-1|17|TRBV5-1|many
TGCGCCAGCAGCGGGGGTAGCGGGGGGACTTCCTACAATGAGCAGTTCTTC
CASSGGSGGTSYNEQFF
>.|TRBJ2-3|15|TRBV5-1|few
TGCGCCAGCAGCTTGGGGGTAGGAGTCACAGATACGCAGTATTTT
CASSLGVGVTDTQYF
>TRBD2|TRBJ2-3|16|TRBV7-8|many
TGTGCCAGCAGCTTCACTAGCGGGGGGGCCACAGATACGCAGTATTTT
CASSFTSGGATDTQYF